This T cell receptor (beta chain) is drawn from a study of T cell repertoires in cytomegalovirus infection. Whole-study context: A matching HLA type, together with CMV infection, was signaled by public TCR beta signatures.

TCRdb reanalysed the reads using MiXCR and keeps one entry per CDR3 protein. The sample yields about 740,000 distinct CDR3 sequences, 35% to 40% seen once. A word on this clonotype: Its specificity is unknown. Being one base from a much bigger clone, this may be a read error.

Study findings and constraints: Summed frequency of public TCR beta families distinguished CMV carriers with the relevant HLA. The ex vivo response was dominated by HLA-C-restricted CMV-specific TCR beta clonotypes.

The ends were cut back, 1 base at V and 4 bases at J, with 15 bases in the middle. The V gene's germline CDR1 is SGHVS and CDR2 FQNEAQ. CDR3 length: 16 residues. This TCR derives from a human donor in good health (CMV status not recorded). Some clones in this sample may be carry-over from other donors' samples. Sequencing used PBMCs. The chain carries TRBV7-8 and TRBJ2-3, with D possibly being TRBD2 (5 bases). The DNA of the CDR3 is TGTGCCAGCAGCTTAGAGTCATCCGCTAGCCCAGATACGCAGTATTTT. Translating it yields CASSLESSASPDTQYF.